Described below is a single T cell receptor (beta chain) sequence and its context. Measured with immunoSEQ multiplex PCR; TCRdb has only the in-frame clones, and not every one. The sample includes roughly 140,000 clones, less than 85% of them seen just once. The entry originates in a study of blood T cell repertoires in COVID-19. This CDR3 is 14 amino acids long. Germline V gene data show CDR1 as SGHTA and CDR2 as FQGTGA. Germline trimming cut 5 bases from V and 9 bases from J; bases unmatched to any gene: 4. The rearrangement joins TRBV7-3 to TRBJ1-6; the match to TRBD1 covers 10 bases. The sequencing sample was made of peripheral blood. The TCR comes from a human donor in a cohort sampled during active COVID-19. CDR3 sequence (DNA): TGTGCCAGCAGCCAGACAGGGGGCTCTTCACCCCTCCACTTT. This sequence encodes CASSQTGGSSPLHF.